The next 27 T cell receptor beta chains were all read from a single sample in a study of blood T cells in healthy people across ages. Through a sample-barcoded 5' primer and a J-beta primer mix, a second PCR was run for 7 to 11 cycles. MiXCR, applied by TCRdb to the 5' RACE reads, yields one record per CDR3 protein. The top ten clones hold around a third of a sample with about 680,000 distinct CDR3 sequences, approximately 49% of them seen once. The sequencing input was blood. These receptors were obtained from a woman in her sixties or seventies in good health.

Only a few counts were recorded for this clonotype. The chain has TRBV20-1 and TRBJ2-1, with 10 nucleotides matching TRBD2. The ends lost 6 bases at V and 7 bases at J; junction bases unmatched: 6. The CDR3 is 13 amino acids. Germline-derived CDR1 and CDR2 are DFQATT and SNEGSKA (reference sequence). CDR3 nucleotide sequence: TGCAGTGCCCCTCCTAGCGGGAGTAATGAGCAGTTCTTC. This gives the protein CSAPPSGSNEQFF.

The rearrangement links TRBV10-3 to TRBJ1-1; unclear D gene. V shed 2 bases and J shed 2 bases, with 12 bases lying between them. The CDR3 sequence is 15 residues long. Germline V lookup: CDR1 ENHRY, CDR2 SYGVKD. The CDR3 region is CAISEGLGGNTEAFF. CDR3 bases: TGTGCCATCAGTGAGGGTCTGGGAGGAAACACTGAAGCTTTCTTT.

Concerning this clonotype: An end of the junction differs from the germline gene, which may be a read error. The chain has TRBV2 and TRBJ2-7; tentatively, D is TRBD1 (6 bases). CDR1 and CDR2 (germline): SNHLY, FYNNEI. The CDR3 is made up of 11 amino acids. The CDR3 here is CANSADREQYF. For the CDR3, the DNA is TGTGCCAACAGTGCAGACAGGGAGCAGTACTTC.

This clonotype has more than one count but fewer than ten. This chain links TRBV5-1 with TRBJ2-5; D call uncertain. Germline V gene data show CDR1 as SGHRS and CDR2 as YFSETQ. V lost 2 bases and J lost 1, with 6 bases in between. This CDR3 has 13 residues. The CDR3 protein is CASSFYTQETQYF. The DNA of the CDR3 is TGCGCCAGCAGCTTCTATACCCAAGAGACCCAGTACTTC.

CDR3 in amino acids: CASSLMGKGGGSPYEQYF. The CDR3 DNA reads as TGTGCCAGCAGCTTAATGGGCAAGGGGGGCGGCAGTCCCTATGAGCAGTACTTC. This sequence joins TRBV7-3 and TRBJ2-5, with D perhaps matching TRBD1 or TRBD2 (6 bases each). V lost 1 base and J lost 11, with 29 bases in between. CDR3 length: 18 amino acids. Germline CDR1 SGHTA, CDR2 FQGTGA.

The chain couples TRBV5-5 to TRBJ2-3; unclear D gene. The CDR3 loop spans 14 amino acids. The V end was cut by 2 bases, the J end by 2 bases, with 9 bases between. Germline values: CDR1 SGHKS, CDR2 YYEKEE (reference sequence). The CDR3 DNA is TGTGCCAGCAGCTTAATGGAGTACACAGATACGCAGTATTTT. The encoded protein is CASSLMEYTDTQYF.

A remark on this clonotype: A junction end diverges from the germline sequence, so it may reflect a read error. V is TRBV20-1 and J is TRBJ1-6; D uncertain. The CDR3 loop spans 16 amino acids. Germline assignment: CDR1 DFQATT and CDR2 SNEGSKA (reference sequence). CDR3 in DNA: TGCAGTGCTAGAGATCCCTCATCCCCCTATAATCCACCCCTCCACTTT. This codes for CSARDPSSPYNPPLHF.

The chain uses TRBV4-3 and TRBJ2-3; possible D gene TRBD2, 5 bases. Trimming shortened V by 1 base and J by 4 bases, and 18 bases separated the two germline ends. The germline V gene has CDR1 LGHNA and CDR2 YSLEER. The CDR3 extends over 17 amino acids. The CDR3 spells CASSQGRKSGFPDTQYF. DNA for the CDR3: TGCGCCAGCAGCCAAGGTCGGAAAAGCGGTTTCCCAGATACGCAGTATTTT.

This clonotype was recorded a few times. This chain connects TRBV6-5 to TRBJ2-3; 7 bases match TRBD2. The CDR3 is 15 residues long. Germline trimming cut 1 base from V and 3 bases from J; bases unmatched to any gene: 4. Germline CDR1 reads MNHEY; CDR2 reads SVGAGI. CDR3 in amino acids: CASSYLGGETDTQYF. The CDR3 nucleotides are TGTGCCAGCAGTTACTTGGGGGGGGAAACAGATACGCAGTATTTT.

This chain connects TRBV29-1 to TRBJ2-5; D remains ambiguous. The V gene's germline CDR1 is SQVTM and CDR2 ANQGSEA. The CDR3 covers 12 residues. V lost 6 bases to trimming and J lost 11 bases, with 19 bases between them. The CDR3: CSVPRTGGEQYF. The CDR3 DNA sequence: TGCAGCGTGCCTCGTACGGGCGGTGAGCAGTACTTC.

The V gene is TRBV27, the J gene TRBJ2-1, with D perhaps assigned TRBD1 or TRBD2 (5 bases each). The germline gives CDR1 MNHEY, CDR2 SMNVEV (reference sequence). The CDR3 sequence is 19 residues long. V shed 9 bases and J shed 0 bases, with 27 bases lying between them. The CDR3 loop is CARRSGDECWRNSYNEQFF. CDR3 nucleotide sequence: TGTGCCAGGCGTTCTGGGGACGAGTGCTGGCGGAACTCCTACAATGAGCAGTTCTTC.

The chain links TRBV6-5 to TRBJ1-1; no clear D gene. CDR1 is MNHEY and CDR2 is SVGAGI in the germline V gene. The V gene lost 6 bases and the J gene lost 4 bases, with 15 bases spanning the gap. CDR3 length equals 14 residues. The CDR3 region has the DNA TGTGCCAGCAGGCAGATGAATGGGCTCACTGAAGCTTTCTTT. Protein sequence: CASRQMNGLTEAFF.

A few counts support this clonotype. The V and J genes are TRBV30 and TRBJ2-7; tentative D call: TRBD1 (6 bases). CDR1 is GTSNPN and CDR2 is SVGIG in the germline V gene (reference sequence). The CDR3 covers 12 residues. V dropped 8 bases and J dropped 1 base, with 12 bases sitting between them. As DNA, the CDR3 is TGTGCCGGCAACAGGGAATCCTACGAGCAGTACTTC. Its protein product is CAGNRESYEQYF.

This clonotype appeared once. The chain is built from TRBV5-1 and TRBJ2-3, with 16 bases that match TRBD2. Germline CDR1 SGHRS, CDR2 YFSETQ. V dropped 3 bases and J dropped 3; count of bases not matched to a gene: 7. The CDR3 length is 18 residues. CDR3 loop: CASSWGLAGGLMTDTQYF. The CDR3 DNA is TGCGCCAGCAGCTGGGGACTAGCGGGAGGGCTGATGACAGATACGCAGTATTTT.

The chain carries TRBV4-3 and TRBJ2-7, with D maybe TRBD2 (5 bases). Trimming removed 0 bases at V and 10 bases at J, with 13 bases between. This CDR3 contains 13 residues. Germline V gives CDR1 LGHNA, CDR2 YSLEER. CDR3 nucleotide sequence: TGCGCCAGCAGCCAAGATCGGGCGGGCCCACAGTACTTC. Translated, it gives CASSQDRAGPQYF.

The chain combines TRBV5-1 with TRBJ2-7; 9 positions agree with TRBD1. CDR1 and CDR2 from the germline V gene are SGHRS and YFSETQ. The V and J ends lost 5 bases and 9 bases, in that order; junction bases with no gene match: 15. There are 15 residues in the CDR3. The CDR3 DNA reads as TGCGCCAGCAGAACCGGGACAGGGTCCGAACCGGCGCAGTACTTC. Residues: CASRTGTGSEPAQYF.

This clonotype was found a few times. This rearrangement joins TRBV5-1 to TRBJ1-4, with 7 bases lining up with TRBD1. J lost 8 bases, V lost 2 bases, and 6 bases had no gene match. Per germline, CDR1 SGHRS and CDR2 YFSETQ. This CDR3 spans 14 amino acids. CDR3 residues: CASSFGGTEEKLFF. The CDR3 bases are TGCGCCAGCAGCTTTGGCGGGACAGAGGAAAAACTGTTTTTT.

The V call is TRBV20-1, the J call TRBJ1-4; 7 nucleotides align to TRBD1. After removal of 1 base from V and 8 bases from J, the junction contained 4 bases not matched to a gene. CDR1 is DFQATT, CDR2 SNEGSKA, per germline (reference sequence). This CDR3 is 13 amino acids long. The CDR3 bases are TGCAGTGCTAGAGGAGGGACAGCAGAAAAACTGTTTTTT. It yields the protein CSARGGTAEKLFF.

The chain employs TRBV9 and TRBJ2-5; D remains ambiguous. CDR1 SGDLS and CDR2 YYNGEE come from the germline V gene. This CDR3 comprises 16 residues. Trimming stripped 4 bases from V and 5 bases from J, with 21 bases between. CDR3: CASSPTLNGPYETQYF. As DNA, the CDR3 is TGTGCCAGCAGCCCAACCCTTAACGGACCTTATGAGACCCAGTACTTC.

This clonotype has a handful of counts. The V gene is TRBV2, the J gene TRBJ2-3; no firm D call. Germline CDR1 reads SNHLY; CDR2 reads FYNNEI. The CDR3 covers 13 residues. Trimming cost V 6 bases and J 3 bases, with 10 bases left between them. CDR3 nucleotides: TGTGCCAGCAGCCCCATAGGGACAGATACGCAGTATTTT. Residues: CASSPIGTDTQYF.

This clonotype is a singleton in its sample. The rearrangement uses TRBV20-1 and TRBJ1-1, with TRBD1 as a possible D gene (6 bases). The CDR3 totals 15 residues. CDR1 DFQATT and CDR2 SNEGSKA come from the germline V gene (reference sequence). V shed 6 bases and J shed 4 bases, with 21 bases lying between them. DNA for the CDR3: TGCAGTGCGGTCCCAGGGACACCCGATGGCACTGAAGCTTTCTTT. It yields the protein CSAVPGTPDGTEAFF.

This clonotype is a singleton in its sample. The V gene is TRBV27, the J gene TRBJ1-6; 9 nucleotides match TRBD1. Germline-derived CDR1 and CDR2 are MNHEY and SMNVEV (reference sequence). The CDR3 length is 17 residues. With 5 bases clipped from V and 4 bases from J, the junction kept 9 bases outside the gene matches. The CDR3 coding sequence is TGTGCCAGCAGTCGTGTATGGACAGGGGAATATAATTCACCCCTCCACTTT. Translation: CASSRVWTGEYNSPLHF.

In regard to this clonotype: A junction boundary mismatches the germline segment, possibly from a read error. The chain recombines TRBV20-1 with TRBJ2-7; 13 bases align to TRBD2. This CDR3 has 17 amino acids. The germline gives CDR1 DFQATT, CDR2 SNEGSKA (reference sequence). CDR3 loop: CSTRPLGLAGERYEQYF. The DNA for the CDR3 is TGCAGTACTAGACCACTTGGACTAGCGGGAGAGAGGTACGAGCAGTACTTC.

This clonotype was seen a handful of times. The chain is built from TRBV30 and TRBJ2-3; no firm D call. Looked up from germline, CDR1 is GTSNPN and CDR2 is SVGIG (reference sequence). The CDR3 sequence is 11 residues long. V gave up 4 bases and J gave up 9 bases, with 11 bases separating them. CDR3: CAWNVGPTQYF. CDR3 sequence (DNA): TGTGCCTGGAATGTAGGGCCGACGCAGTATTTT. Drawing the rest from reference TRBV30 and TRBJ2-3, the complete variable domain is SQTIHQWPATLVQPVGSPLSLECTVEGTSNPNLYWYRQAAGRGLQLLFYSVGIGQISSEVPQNLSASRPQDRQFILSSKKLLLSDSGFYLCAWNVGPTQYFGPGTRLTVL.

The rearrangement uses TRBV20-1 and TRBJ1-1; no definite D call. Germline V gene sequence: CDR1 DFQATT, CDR2 SNEGSKA (reference sequence). The CDR3 is 13 amino acids. Trimming left V 3 bases short and J 3 bases short, with 11 bases between. The CDR3 loop is CSARSRQHTEAFF. As DNA, the CDR3 is TGCAGTGCTAGGTCCAGGCAACACACTGAAGCTTTCTTT.

The chain has TRBV10-3 and TRBJ2-7, with 9 bases matching TRBD1. V dropped 4 bases and J dropped 2; count of bases not matched to a gene: 3. CDR1 is ENHRY and CDR2 is SYGVKD in the germline V gene. The CDR3 spans 14 residues. CDR3 DNA: TGTGCCATCAGTGTCGGGACAGGGCCCTACGAGCAGTACTTC. It codes for CAISVGTGPYEQYF.

The chain employs TRBV6-2 or TRBV6-3 and TRBJ2-5; tentatively, D is TRBD2 (6 bases). The closer fit of TRBJ2-7 to the DNA end suggests the J call may be wrong. The CDR3 totals 16 residues. The germline V gene encodes CDR1 MNHEY and CDR2 SVGEGT. CDR3 sequence: CASSLLRAASGSEQYF. The CDR3 region has the DNA TGTGCCAGCAGTCTCCTCCGGGCCGCGTCCGGGAGCGAGCAGTACTTC.